These T cell receptor beta chains were read from a single sample in a study of shared clonotypes between healthy human individuals. Clones were read by immunoSEQ multiplex PCR, and TCRdb kept only the in-frame ones, dropping some. The sample lists about 1 million clones, roughly 75% seen once, with approximately 1.5% in the top ten. Sequencing used memory CD4+ T cells sorted from blood. These receptors were taken from a man younger than 30 in good health. CDR3s include the opening cysteine and the closing phenylalanine or tryptophan. The D gene is left open where the match is weak. For some rows the clone size is stated as once, few or many, or as a class when expanded; others skip it.

clone size: -
D gene: -
J gene: TRBJ2-7
V gene: TRBV27
CDR3 protein: CASSTRNGGTYEQYF
CDR3 DNA: TGTGCCAGCAGCACCCGGAATGGAGGGACCTACGAGCAGTACTTC

clone size: -
D gene: -
J gene: TRBJ1-5
V gene: TRBV28
CDR3 protein: CSCGGPNQPQHF
CDR3 DNA: TGTTCCTGTGGAGGGCCCAATCAGCCCCAGCATTTT

clone size: once
D gene: TRBD1
J gene: TRBJ2-7
V gene: TRBV10-3
CDR3 protein: CAISAAGTGNFEQYF
CDR3 DNA: TGTGCCATCAGTGCGGCGGGGACAGGCAATTTCGAGCAGTACTTC

clone size: -
D gene: TRBD2
J gene: TRBJ2-3
V gene: TRBV7-3
CDR3 protein: CASSRYSGGAVDTQYF
CDR3 DNA: TGTGCCAGCAGCCGCTATAGCGGGGGGGCCGTAGATACGCAGTATTTT

clone size: -
D gene: -
J gene: TRBJ2-5
V gene: TRBV7-2
CDR3 protein: CASSLEARPQETQYF
CDR3 DNA: TGTGCCAGCAGCTTAGAGGCCAGGCCCCAAGAGACCCAGTACTTC

clone size: -
D gene: TRBD2
J gene: TRBJ2-3
V gene: TRBV5-1
CDR3 protein: CASSLREGADTQYF
CDR3 DNA: TGCGCCAGCAGCTTGCGGGAGGGGGCAGATACGCAGTATTTT

clone size: -
D gene: -
J gene: TRBJ2-7
V gene: TRBV7-2
CDR3 protein: CASSSGQGKVDEQYF
CDR3 DNA: TGTGCCAGCAGCTCTGGGCAGGGGAAAGTGGACGAGCAGTACTTC

clone size: -
D gene: TRBD1
J gene: TRBJ1-3
V gene: TRBV7-9
CDR3 protein: CASSLDQGARGNTIYF
CDR3 DNA: TGTGCCAGCAGCTTAGATCAGGGGGCGAGAGGAAACACCATATATTTT

clone size: -
D gene: -
J gene: TRBJ1-4
V gene: TRBV7-2
CDR3 protein: CASSLSGVKGEKLFF
CDR3 DNA: TGTGCCAGCAGCTTATCGGGGGTTAAGGGGGAAAAACTGTTTTTT

clone size: -
D gene: -
J gene: TRBJ1-1
V gene: TRBV2
CDR3 protein: CASSRGGTEAFF
CDR3 DNA: TGTGCCAGCAGTCGAGGGGGCACTGAAGCTTTCTTT

clone size: once
D gene: -
J gene: TRBJ2-6
V gene: TRBV28
CDR3 protein: CASSLSNSGANVLTF
CDR3 DNA: TGTGCCAGCAGTTTATCTAACTCTGGGGCCAACGTCCTGACTTTC

clone size: -
D gene: -
J gene: TRBJ1-4
V gene: TRBV7-9
CDR3 protein: CASSLFNPGGEKLFF
CDR3 DNA: TGTGCCAGCAGCTTATTTAACCCTGGGGGTGAAAAACTGTTTTTT

clone size: -
D gene: -
J gene: TRBJ2-1
V gene: TRBV5-4
CDR3 protein: CASSPNPLGSYNEQFF
CDR3 DNA: TGTGCCAGCAGCCCAAACCCCCTCGGCTCCTACAATGAGCAGTTCTTC

clone size: once
D gene: TRBD2
J gene: TRBJ2-2
V gene: TRBV10-2
CDR3 protein: CASTGTSEPRELFF
CDR3 DNA: TGCGCCAGCACCGGGACTAGCGAGCCCCGGGAGCTGTTTTTT

clone size: -
D gene: -
J gene: TRBJ2-3
V gene: TRBV20-1
CDR3 protein: CSAGFTDTQYF
CDR3 DNA: TGCAGTGCGGGGTTCACAGATACGCAGTATTTT

clone size: -
D gene: -
J gene: TRBJ2-6
V gene: TRBV5-8
CDR3 protein: CASSLSRSGANVLTF
CDR3 DNA: TGTGCCAGCAGCTTATCGCGCTCTGGGGCCAACGTCCTGACTTTC

clone size: -
D gene: -
J gene: TRBJ2-6
V gene: TRBV10-3
CDR3 protein: CAISESEGRGDSGANVLTF
CDR3 DNA: TGTGCCATCAGTGAGTCTGAAGGCAGGGGGGACTCTGGGGCCAACGTCCTGACTTTC

clone size: -
D gene: TRBD1
J gene: TRBJ1-1
V gene: TRBV29-1
CDR3 protein: CSAPGQPFEETEAFF
CDR3 DNA: TGCAGCGCTCCGGGACAGCCCTTTGAGGAAACTGAAGCTTTCTTT

clone size: -
D gene: TRBD2
J gene: TRBJ2-3
V gene: TRBV30
CDR3 protein: CAWSLNGRADTQYF
CDR3 DNA: TGTGCCTGGTCTTTGAACGGGAGGGCAGATACGCAGTATTTT

clone size: -
D gene: -
J gene: TRBJ1-1
V gene: TRBV7-3
CDR3 protein: CASSSGRKSLDGEAFF
CDR3 DNA: TGTGCCAGCAGCTCCGGACGGAAAAGCCTCGACGGAGAAGCTTTCTTT

clone size: -
D gene: TRBD2
J gene: TRBJ2-1
V gene: TRBV4-3
CDR3 protein: CASSQGLALLYEQFF
CDR3 DNA: TGCGCCAGCAGCCAGGGACTAGCACTTTTATATGAGCAGTTCTTC

clone size: -
D gene: -
J gene: TRBJ2-3
V gene: TRBV6-1
CDR3 protein: CASSDTPTGWRGNTDTQYF
CDR3 DNA: TGTGCCAGCAGTGACACTCCAACAGGGTGGCGGGGTAACACAGATACGCAGTATTTT

clone size: -
D gene: -
J gene: TRBJ1-5
V gene: TRBV5-6
CDR3 protein: CASSLDLTSLSNQPQHF
CDR3 DNA: TGTGCCAGCAGCTTGGATTTGACATCCCTTAGCAATCAGCCCCAGCATTTT

clone size: -
D gene: TRBD2
J gene: TRBJ2-5
V gene: TRBV30
CDR3 protein: CAWSRPGTSGKETQYF
CDR3 DNA: TGTGCCTGGAGCCGCCCCGGGACTAGCGGCAAAGAGACCCAGTACTTC

clone size: -
D gene: -
J gene: TRBJ2-5
V gene: TRBV7-9
CDR3 protein: CASTRRNTQETQYF
CDR3 DNA: TGTGCCAGCACCCGACGGAATACTCAAGAGACCCAGTACTTC

clone size: -
D gene: -
J gene: TRBJ1-6
V gene: TRBV14
CDR3 protein: CASSPIPNSPLHF
CDR3 DNA: TGTGCCAGCAGCCCGATCCCCAATTCACCCCTCCACTTT

clone size: -
D gene: -
J gene: TRBJ2-1
V gene: TRBV7-3
CDR3 protein: CASSRGQRNEQFF
CDR3 DNA: TGTGCCAGCAGCCGGGGGCAGCGCAATGAGCAGTTCTTC

clone size: -
D gene: -
J gene: TRBJ1-4
V gene: TRBV29-1
CDR3 protein: CSASVPGLGNEKLFF
CDR3 DNA: TGCAGCGCCTCAGTTCCGGGACTCGGTAATGAAAAACTGTTTTTT

clone size: -
D gene: -
J gene: TRBJ1-5
V gene: TRBV19
CDR3 protein: CASAPLGTVGGQPQHF
CDR3 DNA: TGTGCCAGTGCCCCCCTAGGGACGGTGGGGGGACAGCCCCAGCATTTT

clone size: once
D gene: TRBD2
J gene: TRBJ2-7
V gene: TRBV7-2
CDR3 protein: CASSSGLAGSYEQYF
CDR3 DNA: TGTGCCAGCAGCTCGGGACTAGCAGGCTCCTACGAGCAGTACTTC

clone size: -
D gene: TRBD1
J gene: TRBJ1-5
V gene: TRBV19
CDR3 protein: CASRSQGGGSNQPQHF
CDR3 DNA: TGTGCCAGTAGGTCACAGGGGGGTGGGAGCAATCAGCCCCAGCATTTT

clone size: -
D gene: -
J gene: TRBJ2-1
V gene: TRBV15
CDR3 protein: CATSRTREIGYNEQFF
CDR3 DNA: TGTGCCACCAGCAGAACTCGTGAGATTGGATACAATGAGCAGTTCTTC

clone size: -
D gene: TRBD2
J gene: TRBJ2-1
V gene: TRBV6-5
CDR3 protein: CASSYSISGTYNEQFF
CDR3 DNA: TGTGCCAGCAGTTACTCGATTAGCGGGACGTACAATGAGCAGTTCTTC

clone size: -
D gene: -
J gene: TRBJ1-4
V gene: TRBV19
CDR3 protein: CASREGGTTNEKLFF
CDR3 DNA: TGTGCCAGTAGGGAGGGGGGAACAACTAATGAAAAACTGTTTTTT

clone size: -
D gene: -
J gene: TRBJ2-3
V gene: TRBV5-4
CDR3 protein: CASSIKGGTRTDTQYF
CDR3 DNA: TGTGCCAGCAGCATCAAGGGGGGGACACGGACAGATACGCAGTATTTT

clone size: few
D gene: TRBD2
J gene: TRBJ2-3
V gene: TRBV2
CDR3 protein: CASSALERGDTDTQYF
CDR3 DNA: TGTGCCAGCAGTGCCCTCGAGCGGGGGGATACAGATACGCAGTATTTT

clone size: -
D gene: TRBD2
J gene: TRBJ2-5
V gene: TRBV11-2
CDR3 protein: CASSLLSGRGGETQYF
CDR3 DNA: TGTGCCAGCAGCCTTCTTAGCGGGAGAGGTGGAGAGACCCAGTACTTC

clone size: few
D gene: -
J gene: TRBJ1-1
V gene: TRBV19
CDR3 protein: CASSNSESRATEAFF
CDR3 DNA: TGTGCCAGTAGTAATTCCGAGTCCAGGGCCACTGAAGCTTTCTTT

clone size: once
D gene: -
J gene: TRBJ1-3
V gene: TRBV9
CDR3 protein: CASSVEGRPPGNTIYF
CDR3 DNA: TGTGCCAGCAGCGTAGAGGGGCGGCCTCCTGGAAACACCATATATTTT

clone size: few
D gene: -
J gene: TRBJ1-2
V gene: TRBV6-1
CDR3 protein: CASSEDTYHNYGYTF
CDR3 DNA: TGTGCCAGCAGTGAAGACACATACCATAACTATGGCTACACCTTC

clone size: -
D gene: -
J gene: TRBJ2-6
V gene: TRBV19
CDR3 protein: CASSGRQAGANVLTF
CDR3 DNA: TGTGCCAGTAGTGGGCGACAGGCTGGGGCCAACGTCCTGACTTTC

clone size: -
D gene: -
J gene: TRBJ1-6
V gene: TRBV18
CDR3 protein: CASSDSRNSPLHF
CDR3 DNA: TGTGCCAGCTCAGACAGTCGGAATTCACCCCTCCACTTT

clone size: few
D gene: -
J gene: TRBJ1-1
V gene: TRBV10-3
CDR3 protein: CAISESFLNTEAFF
CDR3 DNA: TGTGCCATCAGTGAGTCGTTCCTGAACACTGAAGCTTTCTTT

clone size: -
D gene: TRBD1
J gene: TRBJ2-1
V gene: TRBV19
CDR3 protein: CASSPKKGAWFDEQFF
CDR3 DNA: TGTGCCAGTAGTCCGAAAAAGGGGGCTTGGTTCGATGAGCAGTTCTTC

clone size: -
D gene: TRBD2
J gene: TRBJ2-5
V gene: TRBV7-7
CDR3 protein: CASSGGPGQETQYF
CDR3 DNA: TGTGCTAGCAGCGGGGGCCCGGGCCAAGAGACCCAGTACTTC

clone size: -
D gene: -
J gene: TRBJ2-1
V gene: TRBV7-2
CDR3 protein: CASSFGVVNNEQFF
CDR3 DNA: TGTGCCAGCAGCTTCGGGGTAGTTAACAATGAGCAGTTCTTC

clone size: -
D gene: -
J gene: TRBJ2-4
V gene: TRBV5-4
CDR3 protein: CASSSALAKNIQYF
CDR3 DNA: TGTGCCAGCAGCTCCGCTTTAGCCAAAAACATTCAGTACTTC

clone size: -
D gene: TRBD1
J gene: TRBJ2-7
V gene: TRBV10-1
CDR3 protein: CASSVTTGNEQYF
CDR3 DNA: TGCGCCAGCAGTGTAACGACAGGGAACGAGCAGTACTTC

clone size: once
D gene: -
J gene: TRBJ2-5
V gene: TRBV2
CDR3 protein: CASRGRPPETQYF
CDR3 DNA: TGTGCCAGTAGGGGACGGCCGCCAGAGACCCAGTACTTC

clone size: once
D gene: -
J gene: TRBJ2-7
V gene: TRBV18
CDR3 protein: CASSPGAGASYEQYF
CDR3 DNA: TGTGCCAGCTCACCCGGGGCAGGGGCTTCCTACGAGCAGTACTTC

clone size: -
D gene: TRBD1
J gene: TRBJ2-1
V gene: TRBV2
CDR3 protein: CASSEYGGVGQGSYNEQFF
CDR3 DNA: TGTGCCAGCAGTGAATACGGTGGGGTGGGACAGGGGTCCTACAATGAGCAGTTCTTC

clone size: few
D gene: -
J gene: TRBJ1-2
V gene: TRBV6-1
CDR3 protein: CASSEEGWRGGGYTF
CDR3 DNA: TGTGCCAGCAGTGAAGAAGGATGGAGGGGGGGTGGCTACACCTTC

clone size: few
D gene: -
J gene: TRBJ2-7
V gene: TRBV30
CDR3 protein: CAWSHNREQYF
CDR3 DNA: TGTGCCTGGAGTCACAACAGGGAGCAGTACTTC

clone size: -
D gene: -
J gene: TRBJ2-5
V gene: TRBV20-1
CDR3 protein: CSADRETQYF
CDR3 DNA: TGCAGTGCTGACCGGGAGACCCAGTACTTC

clone size: -
D gene: TRBD2
J gene: TRBJ2-7
V gene: TRBV28
CDR3 protein: CASRSGTTYEQYF
CDR3 DNA: TGTGCCAGCAGGTCAGGGACTACCTACGAGCAGTACTTC

clone size: once
D gene: -
J gene: TRBJ2-7
V gene: TRBV11-2
CDR3 protein: CASSLIWGGLDEQYF
CDR3 DNA: TGTGCCAGCAGCTTAATCTGGGGGGGCCTTGACGAGCAGTACTTC

clone size: many
D gene: TRBD1
J gene: TRBJ1-2
V gene: TRBV10-3
CDR3 protein: CAIRGTGIGYTF
CDR3 DNA: TGTGCCATCAGGGGGACAGGGATTGGCTACACCTTC

clone size: -
D gene: TRBD2
J gene: TRBJ2-5
V gene: TRBV11-2
CDR3 protein: CASSLSSGGGETQYF
CDR3 DNA: TGTGCCAGCAGCTTGTCTTCGGGAGGCGGGGAGACCCAGTACTTC